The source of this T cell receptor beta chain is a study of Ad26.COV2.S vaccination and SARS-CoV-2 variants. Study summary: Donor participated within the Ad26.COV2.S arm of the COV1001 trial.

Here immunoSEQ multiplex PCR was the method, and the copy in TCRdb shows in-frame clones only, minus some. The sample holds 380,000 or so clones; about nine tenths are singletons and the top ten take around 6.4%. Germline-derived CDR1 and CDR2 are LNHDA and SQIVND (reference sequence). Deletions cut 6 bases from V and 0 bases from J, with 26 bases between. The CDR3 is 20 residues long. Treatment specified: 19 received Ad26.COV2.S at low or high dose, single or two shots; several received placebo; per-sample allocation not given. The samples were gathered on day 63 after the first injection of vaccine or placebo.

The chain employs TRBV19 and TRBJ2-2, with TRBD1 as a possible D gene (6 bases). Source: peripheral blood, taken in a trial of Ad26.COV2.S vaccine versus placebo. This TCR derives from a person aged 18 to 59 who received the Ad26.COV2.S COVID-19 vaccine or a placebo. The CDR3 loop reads CASSPGVSWTKGANTGELFF. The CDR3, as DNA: TGTGCCAGTAGCCCAGGGGTTTCATGGACAAAGGGGGCGAACACCGGGGAGCTGTTTTTT.